This TCR beta chain was found in a study of cytomegalovirus exposure and HLA in healthy donors. Clones were read by immunoSEQ multiplex PCR, and TCRdb kept only the in-frame ones, dropping some. This repertoire shows about 150,000 clones, 86% found once; its top ten account for about 2.2%. In germline, CDR1 is SGHVS, CDR2 FNYEAQ. The CDR3 has 16 residues. With 4 bases removed from V and 0 bases from J, the gap between germline ends came to 15 bases. The chain has TRBV7-6 and TRBJ1-2; D is unclear. The sequenced material came from PBMCs. This clonotype was sampled from a human donor in good health. In DNA, the CDR3 is TGTGCCAGCAGCTCCCGGACGGGGTTAGCTAACTATGGCTACACCTTC. It translates to CASSSRTGLANYGYTF. The full variable domain, completed using reference TRBV7-6 and TRBJ1-2, is GAGVSQSPRYKVTKRGQDVALRCDPISGHVSLYWYRQALGQGPEFLTYFNYEAQQDKSGLPNDRFSAERPEGSISTLTIQRTEQRDSAMYRCASSSRTGLANYGYTFGSGTRLTVV.